This T cell receptor (beta chain) is from a study of T cell repertoires in cytomegalovirus infection. The CDR3 is 17 amino acids. In germline, CDR1 is LNHDA, CDR2 SQIVND (reference sequence). Trimming cost V 5 bases and J 3 bases; bases outside gene matches: 9. With regard to this clonotype: Its target is not known.

TCRdb passed the reads through MiXCR, listing each CDR3 protein once. The table shows some 940,000 distinct CDR3 sequences, with around 32% occurring only once. The TCR sequence derives from a human donor in good health (CMV status not recorded). Some clones in this sample may be carry-over from other donors' samples. The V and J genes are TRBV19 and TRBJ2-2; 10 nucleotides align to TRBD2. The sequencing here drew on cultured CD8+ T cells from PBMCs, taken from culture after CMV antigen stimulation. The CDR3 nucleotides read TGTGCCAGTAGTTCCCTAGAAGGACTAGCGGACACCGGGGAGCTGTTTTTT. Protein: CASSSLEGLADTGELFF.